Each of the 9 T cell receptor beta chains below was sequenced from the same sample in a study of CD8+CD57+ T cells in acquired aplastic anemia. Genomic DNA provided the template from which TCR beta VDJ and CDR3 profiles were obtained. One entry per CDR3 protein, called by TCRdb with MiXCR from the reads. Altogether about 180,000 distinct CDR3 sequences are present, under 55% being singletons, with the ten largest covering under 3%. The sample comprised sorted CD4+, CD8+, or CD8+CD57+ T cells (not recorded which) from PBMCs. These receptors all come from a human donor in good health.

This chain joins TRBV10-3 and TRBJ2-7; D is unclear. The CDR3 length is 12 residues. The V end lost 11 bases, the J end lost 4 bases, and 15 bases lay between the germline ends. Germline loops: CDR1 ENHRY, CDR2 SYGVKD. The CDR3 sequence is CAVNDDAYEQYF. CDR3 nucleotides: TGTGCCGTAAATGACGACGCGTACGAGCAGTACTTC.

The CDR3 here is CATSDLEATRQYF. The CDR3 DNA is TGTGCCACCAGTGATTTGGAGGCTACGAGGCAGTACTTC. The chain has TRBV24-1 and TRBJ2-7; D gene ambiguous. V dropped 0 bases and J dropped 9 bases, with 11 bases sitting between them. This CDR3 contains 13 residues. Germline CDR1 reads KGHDR; CDR2 reads SFDVKD.

For this clonotype: A much larger clone sits a single nucleotide away, making a read error possible. This chain links TRBV5-1 with TRBJ1-4; 9 bases are a match to TRBD1. Germline CDR1 and CDR2: SGHRS and YFSETQ. The CDR3 runs to 14 residues. The CDR3 is CASSKGTGYERLFF. In nucleotides, the CDR3 is TGCGCCAGCAGCAAGGGGACAGGGTACGAAAGACTGTTTTTT.

This clonotype was seen ten or more times. The chain has TRBV5-1 and TRBJ2-3, with TRBD1 as a possible D gene (6 bases). Germline loops: CDR1 SGHRS, CDR2 YFSETQ. V gave up 2 bases and J gave up 5 bases, with 12 bases separating them. This CDR3 is 14 amino acids long. In nucleotides, the CDR3 is TGCGCCAGCAGCTTAGGGACACGTCAAGATACGCAGTATTTT. It yields the protein CASSLGTRQDTQYF.

The rearrangement joins TRBV20-1 to TRBJ2-2, with a tentative D call TRBD2 (5 bases). The CDR3 has 11 residues. The V end lost 5 bases, the J end lost 8 bases, and 9 bases lay between the germline ends. Germline V gene sequence: CDR1 DFQATT, CDR2 SNEGSKA (reference sequence). In nucleotides, the CDR3 is TGCAGTGCTGTCCGGGAAGGGGAGCTGTTTTTT. It yields the protein CSAVREGELFF.

The chain joins TRBV19 to TRBJ2-7; D possibly corresponds to TRBD2 (5 bases). The V gene lost 4 bases and the J gene lost 7 bases, with 17 bases spanning the gap. The CDR3 is 14 amino acids. Per germline, CDR1 LNHDA and CDR2 SQIVND (reference sequence). The CDR3 nucleotides are TGTGCCAGTAGTACCCGGGGTGGCAGATCTGAGCAGTACGTC. Translating gives CASSTRGGRSEQYV.

Concerning this clonotype itself: Relative to the germline gene, one junction end is altered; a read error may explain this. This chain connects TRBV24-1 to TRBJ2-1; D gene unclear. There are 16 residues in the CDR3. CDR1 KGHDR and CDR2 SFDVKD come from the germline V gene. CDR3 in DNA: TGTGCCGCCAGTGATCTCCGGGCCTACTCCTACAATGAGCAGTTCTTC. It encodes CAASDLRAYSYNEQFF.

The rearrangement uses TRBV24-1 and TRBJ2-3; 8 bases are a match to TRBD2. Germline V gene sequence: CDR1 KGHDR, CDR2 SFDVKD. Trimming cost V 1 base and J 8 bases; bases outside gene matches: 7. The CDR3 is made up of 15 amino acids. CDR3 bases: TGTGCCACCAGTGATTTCGGTAGCGGGACGCCTACGCAGTATTTT. Protein sequence: CATSDFGSGTPTQYF.

In regard to this clonotype: Relative to the germline gene, one junction end is altered; a read error may explain this. The chain recombines TRBV15 with TRBJ2-1; D remains ambiguous. CDR3 length equals 12 residues. The germline gives CDR1 LNHNV, CDR2 YYDKDF (reference sequence). CDR3 sequence: CATGISHNEQFF. The CDR3 coding sequence is TGTGCCACCGGTATCTCCCACAATGAGCAGTTCTTC.